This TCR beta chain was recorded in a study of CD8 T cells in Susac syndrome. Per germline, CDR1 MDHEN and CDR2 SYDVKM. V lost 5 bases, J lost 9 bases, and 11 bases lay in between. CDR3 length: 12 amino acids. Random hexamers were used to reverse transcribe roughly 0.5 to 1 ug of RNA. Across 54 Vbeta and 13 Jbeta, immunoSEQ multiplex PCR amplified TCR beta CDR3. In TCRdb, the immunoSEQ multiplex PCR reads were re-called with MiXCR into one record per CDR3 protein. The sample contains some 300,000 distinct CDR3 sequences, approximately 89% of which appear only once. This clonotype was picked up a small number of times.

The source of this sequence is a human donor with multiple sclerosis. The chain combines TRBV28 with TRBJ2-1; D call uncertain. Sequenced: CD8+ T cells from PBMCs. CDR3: CASSPPWGEQFF. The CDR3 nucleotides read TGTGCCAGCAGTCCCCCCTGGGGTGAGCAGTTCTTC.